This T cell receptor (beta chain) came from a study of T cell repertoires in cytomegalovirus infection. Points from the study as a whole: HLA-C-restricted CMV clonotypes gave the most frequent clonotype in two of eight donors.

This clonotype was seen ten or more times. The antigen remains unidentified. Via MiXCR, TCRdb re-called the reads, giving one row per CDR3 protein. This sample has 200,000 to 250,000 distinct CDR3 sequences; around 12% occur once, and the top ten carry 1.5% to 2%. This sequence originates from a human donor in good health (CMV status not recorded). Some clones in this sample may be carry-over from other donors' samples. Source material: PBMCs.

This CDR3 is CASSLGGGGAGAGANVLTF. Written as DNA, the CDR3 is TGTGCCAGCAGCTTAGGGGGGGGGGGCGCAGGCGCTGGGGCCAACGTCCTGACTTTC. J is TRBJ2-6 and V is TRBV7-2; D may be TRBD2 (7 bases). Trimming pared 1 base from V and 2 bases from J, leaving 18 bases between. CDR3 size: 19 residues. Germline V CDR1 and CDR2: SGHTA, FQGNSA. Combining the CDR3 with reference TRBV7-2 and TRBJ2-6 gives the whole variable domain GAGVSQSPSNKVTEKGKDVELRCDPISGHTALYWYRQSLGQGLEFLIYFQGNSAPDKSGLPSDRFSAERTGGSVSTLTIQRTQQEDSAVYLCASSLGGGGAGAGANVLTFGAGSRLTVL.